This section outlines one TCR beta chain sequence together with its context. Data came from immunoSEQ multiplex PCR; TCRdb stores just in-frame clones and leaves some out. The sample gives some 190,000 clones, about nine tenths of which show up once; around 1.1% is in the top ten. Unmatched junction bases numbered 9, after V lost 8 bases and J lost 2 bases. This CDR3 is 16 amino acids long. CDR1 is SEHNR, CDR2 FQNEAQ, per germline (reference sequence). The entry originates in a study of blood T cell repertoires in COVID-19. On the study more broadly: COVID-19 samples collected from the United States, Italy and Spain covered acute and convalescent phases. T cells, B-cell-depleted T cells, or PBMCs provided the cDNA or gDNA that served as material.

Sequenced sample: peripheral blood. J is TRBJ2-1 and V is TRBV7-9, with TRBD2 identical over 10 bases. This clonotype originated in a man younger than 45 with acute or convalescent COVID-19. The CDR3 DNA sequence: TGTGCCAGCGGTCAGGCTAGCGGGAGAACCTACAATGAGCAGTTCTTC. It encodes CASGQASGRTYNEQFF.